The 25 T cell receptor beta chains presented below share a single source sample, sequenced in a study of cytomegalovirus exposure and HLA in healthy donors. PCR involved 60 Vbeta and 13 Jbeta primers. Assay used: immunoSEQ multiplex PCR; TCRdb lists only in-frame clones, some missing. The sample yields approximately 190,000 clones, of which the top ten take up approximately 6.4%. The specimen sequenced was PBMCs. The receptor set was obtained from a man aged 30 to 39 in good health and CMV-seronegative.

The chain is built from TRBV5-1 and TRBJ1-4; 12 nucleotides line up with TRBD1. From germline, CDR1 is SGHRS and CDR2 YFSETQ. CDR3 length: 15 amino acids. The V gene end was trimmed by 3 bases and the J gene end by 8 bases; junction bases not matched to a gene: 5. The CDR3 loop reads CASSWGQGAGEKLFF. CDR3 in DNA: TGCGCCAGCAGCTGGGGACAGGGGGCAGGGGAAAAACTGTTTTTT.

A word on this clone: Other DNA sequences in the sample encode the same CDR3. The gene calls are TRBV6-1 and TRBJ1-4; 7 bases are shared with TRBD1. This CDR3 comprises 16 residues. Trimming took 1 base from V and 8 from J; bases not matched to a gene: 10. Germline-derived CDR1 and CDR2 are MNHNS and SASEGT. CDR3 sequence (DNA): TGTGCCAGCAGTGAAGGGACAGGCCCGTTGGGGGAAAAACTGTTTTTT. Residues: CASSEGTGPLGEKLFF.

The chain employs TRBV2 and TRBJ2-1, with D perhaps matching TRBD1 (6 bases). The germline V gene encodes CDR1 SNHLY and CDR2 FYNNEI. CDR3 length: 14 amino acids. V dropped 2 bases and J dropped 8 bases, with 13 bases sitting between them. As DNA, the CDR3 is TGTGCCAGCAGTGAAAGAACAGGGAGATATGAGCAGTTCTTC. Amino acid sequence: CASSERTGRYEQFF.

The chain is built from TRBV19 and TRBJ2-5; tentatively, D is TRBD2 (5 bases). The germline gives CDR1 LNHDA, CDR2 SQIVND (reference sequence). The ends were cut back, 8 bases at V and 2 bases at J, with 12 bases in the middle. The CDR3 has 13 residues. The CDR3 DNA reads TGTGCCAGTTCGGGTACGGGGCAAGAGACCCAGTACTTC. This translates into CASSGTGQETQYF.

This chain links TRBV19 with TRBJ1-6; TRBD1 matches at 9 bases. This CDR3 comprises 18 residues. V shed 0 bases, J shed 3 bases, and the junction held 6 bases outside the gene matches. CDR1 is LNHDA, CDR2 SQIVND, per germline (reference sequence). The CDR3 spells CASSIDLGQGVYNSPLHF. The DNA for the CDR3 is TGTGCCAGTAGTATAGATTTGGGACAGGGAGTCTATAATTCACCCCTCCACTTT.

The chain has TRBV10-3 and TRBJ2-3; 7 bases agree with TRBD1. There are 13 residues in the CDR3. The germline V gene encodes CDR1 ENHRY and CDR2 SYGVKD. The ends lost 6 bases at V and 1 base at J; junction bases unmatched: 1. Here the CDR3 reads CAISGQGTDTQYF. CDR3 nucleotides: TGTGCCATCAGCGGACAGGGCACAGATACGCAGTATTTT.

The chain employs TRBV28 and TRBJ2-7; tentatively, D is TRBD2 (7 bases). This CDR3 has 15 residues. The V gene's germline CDR1 is MDHEN and CDR2 SYDVKM. Trimming took off 5 bases at V and 1 base at J, with 15 bases between the two ends. CDR3 sequence reads: CASSGGATVSYEQYF. CDR3 sequence (DNA): TGTGCCAGCAGTGGGGGGGCGACTGTATCCTACGAGCAGTACTTC.

The chain uses TRBV18 and TRBJ2-7; D possibly corresponds to TRBD1 (5 bases). Germline V gene lookup returns CDR1 KGHSH and CDR2 LQKENI. CDR3 length: 13 residues. V shed 5 bases and J shed 3 bases, with 11 bases lying between them. As DNA, the CDR3 is TGTGCCAGCTCAGATGACAGAGTCTACGAGCAGTACTTC. It specifies CASSDDRVYEQYF.

The J gene is TRBJ1-1, the V gene TRBV7-9, with unresolved D. The CDR3 extends over 13 amino acids. The germline V gene encodes CDR1 SEHNR and CDR2 FQNEAQ (reference sequence). V was clipped by 6 bases and J by 3 bases, with 11 bases between them. CDR3 loop: CASSPEGDTEAFF. The CDR3 DNA follows: TGTGCCAGCAGTCCCGAGGGCGACACTGAAGCTTTCTTT.

The rearrangement joins TRBV14 to TRBJ2-7; D perhaps matches TRBD2 (5 bases). Trimming shortened V by 3 bases and J by 0 bases, and 9 bases separated the two germline ends. From germline, CDR1 is SGHDN and CDR2 FVKESK. The CDR3 has 14 amino acids. The CDR3: CASSQGVRSYEQYF. The CDR3, as DNA: TGTGCCAGCAGCCAGGGAGTTCGCTCCTACGAGCAGTACTTC.

This rearrangement joins TRBV11-3 to TRBJ1-2; 9 nucleotides agree with TRBD1. The CDR3 covers 15 residues. Germline V gene sequence: CDR1 SGHNT, CDR2 YENEEA. J gave up 8 bases and V 5 bases, and 12 bases lay outside the gene matches. For the CDR3, the DNA is TGTGCCAGCAGCCTTCCACTGGACAGGGGCGGGGGCTACACCTTC. Amino acids: CASSLPLDRGGGYTF.

The V gene is TRBV2, the J gene TRBJ1-4; the match to TRBD1 covers 8 bases. CDR1 is SNHLY, CDR2 FYNNEI, per germline. Trimming cost V 5 bases and J 8 bases; bases outside gene matches: 4. The CDR3 is 13 amino acids. The CDR3 region is CASSLRDREKLFF. The DNA of the CDR3 is TGTGCCAGCAGTCTGCGGGACAGGGAAAAACTGTTTTTT.

The V call is TRBV7-2, the J call TRBJ2-3, with D tentatively TRBD2 (5 bases). Germline V lookup: CDR1 SGHTA, CDR2 FQGNSA. V was trimmed by 3 bases and J by 6 bases, leaving 10 bases between them. The CDR3 loop spans 13 amino acids. The CDR3 DNA follows: TGTGCCAGCAGCTTCTTCCGAGGGGATACGCAGTATTTT. Amino acids: CASSFFRGDTQYF. The full variable domain, its missing parts supplied by reference TRBV7-2 and TRBJ2-3, is GAGVSQSPSNKVTEKGKDVELRCDPISGHTALYWYRQSLGQGLEFLIYFQGNSAPDKSGLPSDRFSAERTGGSVSTLTIQRTQQEDSAVYLCASSFFRGDTQYFGPGTRLTVL.

This rearrangement joins TRBV19 to TRBJ1-2, with no clear D. This CDR3 contains 14 residues. V gave up 4 bases and J gave up 8 bases, with 17 bases separating them. Looked up from germline, CDR1 is LNHDA and CDR2 is SQIVND (reference sequence). The CDR3 DNA is TGTGCCAGTAGTAATAGGTCGGCCTTCGGGGGCTACACCTTC. This encodes CASSNRSAFGGYTF. The full variable domain, its missing parts supplied by reference TRBV19 and TRBJ1-2, is DGGITQSPKYLFRKEGQNVTLSCEQNLNHDAMYWYRQDPGQGLRLIYYSQIVNDFQKGDIAEGYSVSREKKESFPLTVTSAQKNPTAFYLCASSNRSAFGGYTFGSGTRLTVV.

This rearrangement joins TRBV30 to TRBJ1-2, with D possibly being TRBD1 (5 bases). Trimming cost V 8 bases and J 4 bases, with 17 bases left between them. The CDR3 has 13 residues. Germline V gene lookup returns CDR1 GTSNPN and CDR2 SVGIG (reference sequence). Written as DNA, the CDR3 is TGTGCCCTCGACCCAGGGAATGGCTATGGCTACACCTTC. It specifies CALDPGNGYGYTF.

V and J are TRBV27 and TRBJ2-1, with a tentative D call TRBD2 (5 bases). Per germline, CDR1 MNHEY and CDR2 SMNVEV (reference sequence). V was trimmed by 2 bases and J by 8 bases, leaving 19 bases between them. The CDR3 is made up of 16 amino acids. CDR3 protein: CASSLGSGRKSDEQFF. The CDR3 DNA sequence: TGTGCCAGCAGTTTAGGCTCGGGAAGGAAGTCGGATGAGCAGTTCTTC.

Here the CDR3 DNA reads TGTGCCAGCAGCTTAACTCGGTTGGACAGACACTCTGGAAACACCATATATTTT. Its translation is CASSLTRLDRHSGNTIYF. V and J are TRBV7-3 and TRBJ1-3; tentative D call: TRBD1 (6 bases). Trimming pared 0 bases from V and 0 bases from J, leaving 15 bases between. The CDR3 loop spans 18 amino acids. The V gene's germline CDR1 is SGHTA and CDR2 FQGTGA.

J is TRBJ1-5 and V is TRBV5-4, with 7 nucleotides matching TRBD1. The germline gives CDR1 SGHNT, CDR2 YYREEE (reference sequence). After removal of 4 bases from V and 6 bases from J, the junction contained 10 bases not matched to a gene. CDR3 length: 15 amino acids. DNA for the CDR3: TGTGCCAGCAGCCCTTACGGACAGGCAATTCAGCCCCAGCATTTT. It yields the protein CASSPYGQAIQPQHF. The complete variable domain, with remaining parts taken from reference TRBV5-4 and TRBJ1-5, reads ETGVTQSPTHLIKTRGQQVTLRCSSQSGHNTVSWYQQALGQGPQFIFQYYREEENGRGNFPPRFSGLQFPNYSSELNVNALELDDSALYLCASSPYGQAIQPQHFGDGTRLSIL.

The chain couples TRBV7-9 to TRBJ1-2; the match to TRBD1 covers 12 bases. V dropped 4 bases and J dropped 4; count of bases not matched to a gene: 4. Looked up from germline, CDR1 is SEHNR and CDR2 is FQNEAQ (reference sequence). The CDR3 runs 15 residues. The CDR3 loop is CASSYGTGGGYGYTF. DNA of the CDR3: TGTGCCAGCAGCTACGGGACAGGGGGCGGCTATGGCTACACCTTC. The full variable domain, with the rest looked up from reference TRBV7-9 and TRBJ1-2, is DTGVSQNPRHKITKRGQNVTFRCDPISEHNRLYWYRQTLGQGPEFLTYFQNEAQLEKSRLLSDRFSAERPKGSFSTLEIQRTEQGDSAMYLCASSYGTGGGYGYTFGSGTRLTVV.

The V gene is TRBV18, the J gene TRBJ1-4, with TRBD1 matching 11 bases. V shed 10 bases and J 8 bases; nucleotides not matched to a gene: 6. Germline CDR1 reads KGHSH; CDR2 reads LQKENI. This CDR3 has 13 residues. The CDR3 loop is CATSGTGGEKLFF. CDR3 coding DNA: TGTGCCACCTCCGGGACAGGGGGGGAAAAACTGTTTTTT.

The chain employs TRBV5-4 and TRBJ2-1; D may be TRBD2 (5 bases). This CDR3 spans 15 amino acids. Germline-derived CDR1 and CDR2 are SGHNT and YYREEE (reference sequence). V lost 2 bases and J lost 5, with 14 bases in between. CDR3: CASSFPGNLNNEQFF. CDR3 sequence (DNA): TGTGCCAGCAGCTTTCCCGGGAACCTCAACAATGAGCAGTTCTTC.

The rearrangement uses TRBV5-1 and TRBJ1-4; D gene uncertain. Trimming left V 0 bases short and J 8 bases short, with 17 bases between. CDR3 length: 16 amino acids. Germline assignment: CDR1 SGHRS and CDR2 YFSETQ. The CDR3 nucleotides are TGCGCCAGCAGCTTGGCCGGAGGCAGGATAGGGGAAAAACTGTTTTTT. Translation gives CASSLAGGRIGEKLFF.

This rearrangement joins TRBV21-1 to TRBJ2-4; whether TRBD2, the table's D call, matches the DNA was not checked. TRBV21-1 is tagged as a pseudogene. The CDR3 length is 17 residues. The CDR3 coding sequence is TGTGCCAGCCGAAGGAGGGCGGGTCGACTAGCCAAAAACATTCAGTACTTC. Translated: CASRRRAGRLAKNIQYF.

V is TRBV7-9 and J is TRBJ2-2, with 7 bases matching TRBD1. V lost 1 base, J lost 2 bases, and 7 bases stayed unmatched. Germline V gives CDR1 SEHNR, CDR2 FQNEAQ (reference sequence). The CDR3 is 17 amino acids. The CDR3 spells CASSLGSGTVNTGELFF. In DNA form, the CDR3 reads TGTGCCAGCAGCTTAGGTTCCGGGACAGTCAACACCGGGGAGCTGTTTTTT. Combining the CDR3 with reference TRBV7-9 and TRBJ2-2 gives the whole variable domain DTGVSQNPRHKITKRGQNVTFRCDPISEHNRLYWYRQTLGQGPEFLTYFQNEAQLEKSRLLSDRFSAERPKGSFSTLEIQRTEQGDSAMYLCASSLGSGTVNTGELFFGEGSRLTVL.

The rearrangement links TRBV5-8 to TRBJ1-1; no definite D call. Germline CDR1 and CDR2: SGHTS and YDEGEE. Trimming shortened V by 4 bases and J by 4 bases, and 11 bases separated the two germline ends. This CDR3 is 13 amino acids long. This chain's CDR3 is CASSHIQSTEAFF. The CDR3 nucleotides read TGTGCCAGCAGCCACATACAGAGCACTGAAGCTTTCTTT. Drawing the rest from reference TRBV5-8 and TRBJ1-1, the complete variable domain is EAGVTQSPTHLIKTRGQQATLRCSPISGHTSVYWYQQALGLGLQFLLWYDEGEERNRGNFPPRFSGRQFPNYSSELNVNALELEDSALYLCASSHIQSTEAFFGQGTRLTVV.